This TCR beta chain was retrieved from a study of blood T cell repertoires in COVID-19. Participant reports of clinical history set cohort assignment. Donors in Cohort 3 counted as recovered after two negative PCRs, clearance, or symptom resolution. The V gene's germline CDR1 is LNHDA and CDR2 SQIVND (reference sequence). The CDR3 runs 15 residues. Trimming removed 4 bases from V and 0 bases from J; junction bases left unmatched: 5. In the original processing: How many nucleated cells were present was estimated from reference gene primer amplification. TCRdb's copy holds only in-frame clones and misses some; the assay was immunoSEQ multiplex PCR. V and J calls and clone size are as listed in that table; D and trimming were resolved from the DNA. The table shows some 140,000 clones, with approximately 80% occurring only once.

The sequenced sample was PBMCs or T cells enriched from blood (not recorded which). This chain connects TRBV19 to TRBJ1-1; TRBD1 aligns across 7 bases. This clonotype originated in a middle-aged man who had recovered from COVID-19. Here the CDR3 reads CASSTQGKLNTEAFF. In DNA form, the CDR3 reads TGTGCCAGTAGTACACAGGGGAAATTGAACACTGAAGCTTTCTTT. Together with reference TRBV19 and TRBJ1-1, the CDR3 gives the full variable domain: DGGITQSPKYLFRKEGQNVTLSCEQNLNHDAMYWYRQDPGQGLRLIYYSQIVNDFQKGDIAEGYSVSREKKESFPLTVTSAQKNPTAFYLCASSTQGKLNTEAFFGQGTRLTVV.